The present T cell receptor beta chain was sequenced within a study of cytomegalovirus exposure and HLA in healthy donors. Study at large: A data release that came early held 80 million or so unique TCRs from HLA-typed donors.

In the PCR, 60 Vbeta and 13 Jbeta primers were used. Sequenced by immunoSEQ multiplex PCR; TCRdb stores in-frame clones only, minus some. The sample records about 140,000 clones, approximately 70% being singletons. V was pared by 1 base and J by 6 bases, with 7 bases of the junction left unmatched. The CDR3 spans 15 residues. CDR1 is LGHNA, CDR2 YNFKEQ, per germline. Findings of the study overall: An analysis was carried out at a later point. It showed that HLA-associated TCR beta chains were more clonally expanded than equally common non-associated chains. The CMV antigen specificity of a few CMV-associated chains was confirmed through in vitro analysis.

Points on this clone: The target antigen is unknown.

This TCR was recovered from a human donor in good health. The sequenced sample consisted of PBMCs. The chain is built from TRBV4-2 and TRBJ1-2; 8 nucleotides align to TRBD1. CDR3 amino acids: CASSQGLGQGDGYTF. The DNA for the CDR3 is TGTGCCAGCAGCCAAGGACTCGGACAGGGTGATGGCTACACCTTC.